The 31 T cell receptor beta chains below were found in one sample sequenced in a study of technical replicates of blood from several donors. The assay was immunoSEQ multiplex PCR, and TCRdb's table has in-frame clones only and misses some. The sample includes fewer than 70,000 clones, around 84% of them seen just once. Material: PBMCs. The receptors shown here come from a human donor in good health. Some clones in this sample may be carry-over from other donors' samples.

J is TRBJ1-6 and V is TRBV28; D perhaps matches TRBD1 (6 bases). Trimming pared 3 bases from V and 6 bases from J, leaving 12 bases between. Germline assignment: CDR1 MDHEN and CDR2 SYDVKM. The CDR3 has 15 amino acids. The CDR3 loop is CASSFLQGVNSPLHF. CDR3 coding DNA: TGTGCCAGCAGTTTCTTACAGGGAGTTAATTCACCCCTCCACTTT.

The gene calls are TRBV30 and TRBJ1-3; tentatively, D is TRBD1 (5 bases). Trimming shortened V by 5 bases and J by 2 bases, and 13 bases separated the two germline ends. The CDR3 sequence is 14 residues long. From germline, CDR1 is GTSNPN and CDR2 SVGIG (reference sequence). CDR3 nucleotides: TGTGCCTGGGACAAGGGACTCCCTGGAAACACCATATATTTT. This codes for CAWDKGLPGNTIYF. The full variable domain, its missing parts supplied by reference TRBV30 and TRBJ1-3, is SQTIHQWPATLVQPVGSPLSLECTVEGTSNPNLYWYRQAAGRGLQLLFYSVGIGQISSEVPQNLSASRPQDRQFILSSKKLLLSDSGFYLCAWDKGLPGNTIYFGEGSWLTVV.

The rearrangement uses TRBV18 and TRBJ1-2; D possibly corresponds to TRBD1 (6 bases). Germline V gene lookup returns CDR1 KGHSH and CDR2 LQKENI. V was trimmed by 6 bases and J by 0 bases, leaving 11 bases between them. CDR3 length equals 14 residues. CDR3 bases: TGTGCCAGCTCTTCACAGGGCACTAACTATGGCTACACCTTC. Its protein is CASSSQGTNYGYTF. The full variable domain, its missing parts supplied by reference TRBV18 and TRBJ1-2, is NAGVMQNPRHLVRRRGQEARLRCSPMKGHSHVYWYRQLPEEGLKFMVYLQKENIIDESGMPKERFSAEFPKEGPSILRIQQVVRGDSAAYFCASSSQGTNYGYTFGSGTRLTVV.

The V call is TRBV7-8, the J call TRBJ2-7, with 11 positions matching TRBD2. V lost 2 bases, J lost 3 bases, and 3 bases stayed unmatched. Germline CDR1 and CDR2: SGHVS and FQNEAQ. The CDR3 totals 15 residues. CDR3 in amino acids: CASSLLGLAVYEQYF. The DNA for the CDR3 is TGTGCCAGCAGCTTATTGGGACTAGCGGTCTACGAGCAGTACTTC. Variable domain in full (rest from reference TRBV7-8 and TRBJ2-7): GAGVSQSPRYKVAKRGQDVALRCDPISGHVSLFWYQQALGQGPEFLTYFQNEAQLDKSGLPSDRFFAERPEGSVSTLKIQRTQQEDSAVYLCASSLLGLAVYEQYFGPGTRLTVT.

The rearrangement joins TRBV19 to TRBJ2-1; D call uncertain. The length of the CDR3 is 11 residues. In germline, CDR1 is LNHDA, CDR2 SQIVND (reference sequence). V lost 4 bases, J lost 9 bases, and 7 bases lay in between. CDR3 coding DNA: TGTGCCAGTAGTAGAGCAGGTGAGCAGTTCTTC. It encodes CASSRAGEQFF.

The chain carries TRBV5-1 and TRBJ2-7; D not resolved. This CDR3 comprises 14 residues. Germline V lookup: CDR1 SGHRS, CDR2 YFSETQ. The ends were cut back, 2 bases at V and 3 bases at J, with 12 bases in the middle. In DNA form, the CDR3 reads TGCGCCAGCAGCTTCTCCGCCGAGCGCTACGAGCAGTACTTC. Its translation: CASSFSAERYEQYF.

This rearrangement joins TRBV29-1 to TRBJ1-2, with TRBD1 identical over 10 bases. V shed 3 bases, J shed 8 bases, and the junction held 9 bases outside the gene matches. From germline, CDR1 is SQVTM and CDR2 ANQGSEA. This CDR3 region has 14 residues. The DNA of the CDR3 is TGCAGCGTTGATCCCGAAGACAGGGGGCACGGCTACACCTTC. Translated: CSVDPEDRGHGYTF. The entire variable domain, with the rest obtained from reference TRBV29-1 and TRBJ1-2, is as follows: SAVISQKPSRDICQRGTSLTIQCQVDSQVTMMFWYRQQPGQSLTLIATANQGSEATYESGFVIDKFPISRPNLTFSTLTVSNMSPEDSSIYLCSVDPEDRGHGYTFGSGTRLTVV.

The V and J genes are TRBV19 and TRBJ2-2, with 7 bases aligning to TRBD1. Germline V lookup: CDR1 LNHDA, CDR2 SQIVND (reference sequence). The CDR3 loop spans 12 amino acids. V shed 5 bases, J shed 8 bases, and the junction held 2 bases outside the gene matches. This CDR3 is CASSYRGGELFF. The CDR3 region has the DNA TGTGCCAGTAGTTACAGGGGTGGGGAGCTGTTTTTT.

The chain combines TRBV19 with TRBJ2-3; 14 positions agree with TRBD2. CDR1 and CDR2 (germline): LNHDA, SQIVND (reference sequence). This CDR3 is built from 17 residues. The ends lost 5 bases at V and 4 bases at J; junction bases unmatched: 8. CDR3 residues: CASSGRLAGGPADTQYF. The CDR3 nucleotides are TGTGCCAGTAGTGGACGACTAGCGGGGGGGCCGGCAGATACGCAGTATTTT.

The chain combines TRBV9 with TRBJ2-3; D is unresolved. The CDR3 length is 14 residues. V shed 1 base and J shed 0 bases, with 6 bases lying between them. CDR1 SGDLS and CDR2 YYNGEE come from the germline V gene. For the CDR3, the DNA is TGTGCCAGCAGCGTAAGCCTCAGCACAGATACGCAGTATTTT. Translating it yields CASSVSLSTDTQYF. The full variable domain, in which reference TRBV9 and TRBJ2-3 provide the parts outside the CDR3, is DSGVTQTPKHLITATGQRVTLRCSPRSGDLSVYWYQQSLDQGLQFLIQYYNGEERAKGNILERFSAQQFPDLHSELNLSSLELGDSALYFCASSVSLSTDTQYFGPGTRLTVL.

The V gene is TRBV2, the J gene TRBJ2-7, with 9 bases lining up with TRBD2. The germline gives CDR1 SNHLY, CDR2 FYNNEI. The trim removed 6 bases at V and 0 bases at J, leaving 3 bases unmatched. This CDR3 has 14 amino acids. CDR3 nucleotides: TGTGCCAGCAGCAGGACTAGCGTCTCCTACGAGCAGTACTTC. Encoded protein: CASSRTSVSYEQYF.

V usage is TRBV11-3 and J usage is TRBJ2-5; possible D gene TRBD2, 6 bases. The ends were cut back, 5 bases at V and 5 bases at J, with 18 bases in the middle. Per germline, CDR1 SGHNT and CDR2 YENEEA. This CDR3 is built from 15 residues. The CDR3 nucleotides are TGTGCCAGCAGCCCCGGGACCGGCGGGATTGAGACCCAGTACTTC. It yields the protein CASSPGTGGIETQYF. The whole variable domain, filled in from reference TRBV11-3 and TRBJ2-5, reads EAGVVQSPRYKIIEKKQPVAFWCNPISGHNTLYWYLQNLGQGPELLIRYENEEAVDDSQLPKDRFSAERLKGVDSTLKIQPAELGDSAVYLCASSPGTGGIETQYFGPGTRLLVL.

The chain is built from TRBV5-1 and TRBJ2-7, with 9 bases lining up with TRBD1. CDR3 length: 13 amino acids. The V and J ends lost 3 bases and 4 bases, in that order; junction bases with no gene match: 2. CDR1 is SGHRS and CDR2 is YFSETQ in the germline V gene. In nucleotides, the CDR3 is TGCGCCAGCAGCTACGGACAGGGGTACGAGCAGTACTTC. Its protein product is CASSYGQGYEQYF.

This chain links TRBV2 with TRBJ1-2, with TRBD1 as a possible D gene (6 bases). Germline lookup yields CDR1 SNHLY and CDR2 FYNNEI. There are 15 residues in the CDR3. The ends were cut back, 5 bases at V and 5 bases at J, with 18 bases in the middle. DNA of the CDR3: TGTGCCAGCAGTCCAGATGGATCAGGGGATTATGGCTACACCTTC. Its translation: CASSPDGSGDYGYTF.

This rearrangement joins TRBV5-4 to TRBJ1-2; no definite D call. The CDR3 is 13 residues long. The ends were cut back, 6 bases at V and 6 bases at J, with 15 bases in the middle. Germline V gene sequence: CDR1 SGHNT, CDR2 YYREEE (reference sequence). CDR3 sequence reads: CASTGVGFDGYTF. CDR3 sequence (DNA): TGTGCCAGCACCGGGGTAGGTTTTGATGGCTACACCTTC.

This chain uses TRBV5-6 with TRBJ2-2; TRBD2 aligns across 7 bases. Germline V CDR1 and CDR2: SGHDT, YYEEEE. The CDR3 sequence is 15 residues long. Trimming cost V 2 bases and J 4 bases; bases outside gene matches: 5. CDR3 nucleotide sequence: TGTGCCAGCAGCTTTGCCGGGAGGACCACCGGGGAGCTGTTTTTT. Its translation is CASSFAGRTTGELFF.

The chain carries TRBV9 and TRBJ2-5, with TRBD2 identical over 9 bases. CDR3 size: 16 residues. J gave up 10 bases and V 9 bases, and 22 bases lay outside the gene matches. Germline-derived CDR1 and CDR2 are SGDLS and YYNGEE. The CDR3 DNA is TGTGCCACCCCTGCCCGAAGACTAGCGGAGGCGATGAGCCAGTACTTC. Its protein product is CATPARRLAEAMSQYF.

DNA of the CDR3: TGTGCCAGCAGTTTCGGGAGCACTGAAGCTTTCTTT. This codes for CASSFGSTEAFF. The V call is TRBV6-7, the J call TRBJ1-1; D not resolved. TRBV6-7 is marked as an open reading frame, function uncertain. The ends were cut back, 4 bases at V and 4 bases at J, with 7 bases in the middle. The CDR3 consists of 12 residues.

The gene calls are TRBV7-2 and TRBJ2-7; D might be TRBD2 (6 bases). Trimming removed 0 bases at V and 5 bases at J, with 14 bases between. Germline V lookup: CDR1 SGHTA, CDR2 FQGNSA. The CDR3 contains 15 residues. CDR3 loop: CASSLAGGSQNEQYF. The CDR3 region has the DNA TGTGCCAGCAGCTTAGCTGGGGGGAGTCAGAACGAGCAGTACTTC.

This clone was recorded once. This chain connects TRBV4-2 to TRBJ2-2, with 9 bases aligning to TRBD1. V gave up 1 base and J gave up 3 bases; unmatched junction bases: 0. There are 15 residues in the CDR3. Germline V gene data show CDR1 as LGHNA and CDR2 as YNFKEQ. In nucleotides, the CDR3 is TGTGCCAGCAGCCAAGGGGACAGGGACACCGGGGAGCTGTTTTTT. Protein sequence: CASSQGDRDTGELFF.

This chain connects TRBV9 to TRBJ1-2; 10 bases align to TRBD1. The CDR3 runs 14 residues. From germline, CDR1 is SGDLS and CDR2 YYNGEE. V was clipped by 3 bases and J by 8 bases; unmatched bases: 7. DNA for the CDR3: TGTGCCAGCAGCGAGGGGGACAGGGGCTCCGGCTACACCTTC. Protein product: CASSEGDRGSGYTF.

The rearrangement links TRBV4-3 to TRBJ2-7; 7 bases map to TRBD2. V was clipped by 0 bases and J by 3 bases; unmatched bases: 11. CDR1 and CDR2 (germline): LGHNA, YSLEER. The length of the CDR3 is 17 residues. DNA for the CDR3: TGCGCCAGCAGCCAAGAGGGAGGGGCGATTCCTCACTACGAGCAGTACTTC. Amino acids: CASSQEGGAIPHYEQYF.

J is TRBJ1-1 and V is TRBV19; tentatively, D is TRBD1 (6 bases). V gave up 6 bases and J gave up 5 bases, with 19 bases separating them. The germline CDR1 and CDR2 sequences are LNHDA and SQIVND (reference sequence). The CDR3 covers 15 residues. The CDR3 DNA follows: TGTGCCAGTAGCCCGAGTGCCGGGCAGGGGACTGAAGCTTTCTTT. It specifies CASSPSAGQGTEAFF.

V usage is TRBV4-3 and J usage is TRBJ2-2; perhaps TRBD1 as D (6 bases). This CDR3 is 15 amino acids long. Per germline, CDR1 LGHNA and CDR2 YSLEER. V gave up 2 bases and J gave up 6 bases, with 13 bases separating them. The CDR3: CASSQTGNWAGELFF. In DNA form, the CDR3 reads TGCGCCAGCAGCCAAACAGGGAATTGGGCCGGGGAGCTGTTTTTT.

This rearrangement joins TRBV20-1 to TRBJ2-7, with unresolved D. Germline loops: CDR1 DFQATT, CDR2 SNEGSKA (reference sequence). V lost 2 bases, J lost 6 bases, and 8 bases lay in between. The CDR3 consists of 11 residues. The CDR3 sequence: CSARTRTEQYF. CDR3 DNA: TGCAGTGCTAGAACGCGTACCGAGCAGTACTTC.

The V gene is TRBV5-8, the J gene TRBJ1-6; 9 bases are shared with TRBD1. Germline CDR1 and CDR2: SGHTS and YDEGEE. The CDR3 contains 16 residues. J was trimmed by 10 bases and V by 0 bases; bases with no gene match: 8. CDR3 residues: CASSLGATGGRSPLHF. The CDR3 DNA follows: TGTGCCAGCAGCTTGGGCGCGACAGGGGGTAGGTCACCCCTCCACTTT.

The rearrangement links TRBV5-1 to TRBJ2-6; the D gene is possibly TRBD2 (5 bases). CDR3 length: 19 residues. V lost 4 bases, J lost 0 bases, and 20 bases lay in between. Germline loops: CDR1 SGHRS, CDR2 YFSETQ. The CDR3 here is CASSPVGGLDSSGANVLTF. In nucleotides, the CDR3 is TGCGCCAGCAGCCCGGTGGGCGGACTGGATAGCTCTGGGGCCAACGTCCTGACTTTC.

This rearrangement joins TRBV5-1 to TRBJ1-2; 10 positions match TRBD1. Losses at the gene ends were 4 bases for V and 7 bases for J; bases not matched to a gene: 4. Germline V gene sequence: CDR1 SGHRS, CDR2 YFSETQ. CDR3 length: 13 residues. The CDR3 spells CASSLTGGSGYTF. The CDR3 region has the DNA TGCGCCAGCAGCCTGACAGGGGGCAGTGGCTACACCTTC.

V usage is TRBV9 and J usage is TRBJ2-7; D perhaps matches TRBD1 (6 bases). This CDR3 comprises 13 residues. From germline, CDR1 is SGDLS and CDR2 YYNGEE. V was trimmed by 4 bases and J by 8 bases, leaving 16 bases between them. The chain's CDR3 is CASSRRPGTQQYF. Written as DNA, the CDR3 is TGTGCCAGCAGCCGAAGACCCGGGACACAGCAGTACTTC.

This chain links TRBV10-3 with TRBJ2-7; 8 bases align to TRBD2. The germline CDR1 and CDR2 sequences are ENHRY and SYGVKD. With V trimmed by 2 bases and J by 2 bases, 5 bases remained unmatched. CDR3 length equals 15 residues. CDR3 coding DNA: TGTGCCATCAGTGAGGGTCTAGCGGGTACCTACGAGCAGTACTTC. Translating it yields CAISEGLAGTYEQYF.

The rearrangement links TRBV6-5 to TRBJ2-5, with D hard to call. The CDR3 spans 13 residues. V lost 6 bases and J lost 7, with 15 bases in between. Germline V lookup: CDR1 MNHEY, CDR2 SVGAGI. CDR3 amino acids: CASRSTSRGTQYF. CDR3 in DNA: TGTGCCAGCAGGTCCACTTCCCGCGGGACCCAGTACTTC.